This TCR beta chain was documented in a study of shared clonotypes between healthy human individuals. Ten immunoSEQ deep assay plates held the unsorted PBMC DNA. Repertoires were generated with immunoSEQ multiplex PCR, while TCRdb's copy carries only in-frame clones and drops some. The profile shows about half a million clones, approximately 81% of them singletons. As for this clone: This CDR3 is also generated by other DNA sequences in the sample.

The source material was PBMCs. The sequence was collected from a woman in her 40s in good health. Some clones in this sample may be carry-over from other donors' samples.

CDR3 bases: TGTGCCAGCAGCCCTAGCGGTACTTACGAGCAGTACTTC. Its protein product is CASSPSGTYEQYF. The V and J genes are TRBV9 and TRBJ2-7; 7 bases map to TRBD2. The germline V gene has CDR1 SGDLS and CDR2 YYNGEE. V gave up 4 bases and J gave up 4 bases; unmatched junction bases: 5. This CDR3 spans 13 amino acids.